The next 24 T cell receptor beta chains were all read from a single sample in a study of naive and memory T cell subsets. Two oligonucleotides, mixed equimolar, formed the beta constant-region primer covering TRBC1 and TRBC2. Using its own MiXCR run on the UMI-ligation and nested PCR reads, TCRdb lists one record per CDR3 protein. The sample has 120,000 to 150,000 distinct CDR3 sequences, 15% to 20% seen once; the top ten hold about 0.15%. Sample: naive CD4+ T cells from blood. Receptors were obtained from a human donor in good health.

This clonotype has more than one count but fewer than ten. The gene calls are TRBV18 and TRBJ1-1; tentative D call: TRBD1 (5 bases). Germline CDR1 is KGHSH and CDR2 is LQKENI. The CDR3 extends over 17 amino acids. Trimming took 3 bases from V and 4 from J, leaving 21 bases between them. The CDR3 nucleotides read TGTGCCAGCTCACCTCCGGGGCAGTACCGGGTGGGCACTGAAGCTTTCTTT. It translates to CASSPPGQYRVGTEAFF.

This chain joins TRBV11-2 and TRBJ2-1; D not certain. This CDR3 has 15 residues. CDR1 is SGHAT, CDR2 FQNNGV, per germline. V lost 0 bases and J lost 3, with 9 bases in between. CDR3 nucleotide sequence: TGTGCCAGCAGCTTAGAACCGTCCCTCTACAATGAGCAGTTCTTC. Translating it yields CASSLEPSLYNEQFF. Using reference TRBV11-2 and TRBJ2-1 for the parts outside the CDR3, the full variable domain is EAGVAQSPRYKIIEKRQSVAFWCNPISGHATLYWYQQILGQGPKLLIQFQNNGVVDDSQLPKDRFSAERLKGVDSTLKIQPAKLEDSAVYLCASSLEPSLYNEQFFGPGTRLTVL.

This clonotype occurred a few times. V is TRBV3-1 and J is TRBJ2-2, with 9 bases aligning to TRBD1. V dropped 4 bases and J dropped 6; count of bases not matched to a gene: 9. Germline CDR1 and CDR2: LGHDT and YNNKEL (reference sequence). CDR3 length: 16 amino acids. The DNA for the CDR3 is TGTGCCAGCAGCCGCGAACTCGGACAGGGGCCCGGGGAGCTGTTTTTT. It specifies CASSRELGQGPGELFF.

The rearrangement joins TRBV3-1 to TRBJ2-5, with TRBD1 as a possible D gene (5 bases). From germline, CDR1 is LGHDT and CDR2 YNNKEL (reference sequence). The CDR3 runs 14 residues. The ends were cut back, 4 bases at V and 2 bases at J, with 11 bases in the middle. CDR3 loop: CASSPRTSQETQYF. Here the CDR3 DNA reads TGTGCCAGCAGCCCCCGGACAAGTCAAGAGACCCAGTACTTC.

In the case of this clonotype: This CDR3 is missing its conserved last phenylalanine or tryptophan, likely due to a read error. V gene TRBV5-1 combines with J gene TRBJ2-3; 9 bases agree with TRBD2. The length of the CDR3 is 15 residues. Germline lookup yields CDR1 SGHRS and CDR2 YFSETQ. With 5 bases clipped from V and 3 bases from J, the junction kept 7 bases outside the gene matches. The CDR3 DNA reads as TGCGCCAGCAGGCAAGCGGGAGGTGGAACAGATACGCAGTATTAT. Translating gives CASRQAGGGTDTQYY.

This chain uses TRBV20-1 with TRBJ1-4, with a weak D call TRBD1 (5 bases). Trimming pared 6 bases from V and 0 bases from J, leaving 14 bases between. CDR1 is DFQATT and CDR2 is SNEGSKA in the germline V gene (reference sequence). This CDR3 is built from 15 residues. The CDR3 region has the DNA TGCAGTGCGGTTGGGACGACTGCAACTAATGAAAAACTGTTTTTT. This translates into CSAVGTTATNEKLFF.

This sequence joins TRBV20-1 and TRBJ2-1, with 10 positions matching TRBD2. This CDR3 has 15 residues. Germline CDR1 is DFQATT and CDR2 is SNEGSKA (reference sequence). The V segment lost 3 bases and the J segment 8 bases; nucleotides outside the gene matches: 10. The CDR3 sequence is CSASRASGSAHEQFF. CDR3 sequence (DNA): TGCAGTGCTAGTCGGGCTAGCGGGAGTGCCCATGAGCAGTTCTTC.

J is TRBJ2-7 and V is TRBV27; D is perhaps TRBD2 (7 bases). CDR1 is MNHEY and CDR2 is SMNVEV in the germline V gene (reference sequence). This CDR3 is built from 15 residues. Deletions cut 6 bases from V and 3 bases from J, with 18 bases between. The CDR3 DNA follows: TGTGCCAGCAGCTATCGTAGGGGGGGGCTCTACGAGCAGTACTTC. Translation gives CASSYRRGGLYEQYF.

This clonotype showed up just a few times. The chain employs TRBV11-2 and TRBJ1-2; D is possibly TRBD1 (5 bases). V was pared by 1 base and J by 6 bases, with 9 bases between. Germline CDR1 reads SGHAT; CDR2 reads FQNNGV. The CDR3 is made up of 13 amino acids. The CDR3 region has the DNA TGTGCCAGCAGCTTAGCGGGGGGTGATGGCTACACCTTC. Residues: CASSLAGGDGYTF.

This clonotype was counted only a few times. The V gene is TRBV19, the J gene TRBJ2-7, with D possibly TRBD1 on 6 matching bases. There are 16 residues in the CDR3. Germline V gene data show CDR1 as LNHDA and CDR2 as SQIVND (reference sequence). The V end was cut by 3 bases, the J end by 4 bases, with 19 bases between. The DNA for the CDR3 is TGTGCCAGTAGTATTGGGGGACCGGGACAAAGGTACGAGCAGTACTTC. This gives the protein CASSIGGPGQRYEQYF.

The chain links TRBV6-5 to TRBJ2-1, with 11 bases lining up with TRBD2. There are 18 residues in the CDR3. After removal of 6 bases from V and 4 bases from J, the junction contained 14 bases not matched to a gene. Germline values: CDR1 MNHEY, CDR2 SVGAGI. The CDR3 DNA is TGTGCCAGCAGCCAGAGCTACGGGACTAGCGGACGATACAATGAGCAGTTCTTC. It encodes CASSQSYGTSGRYNEQFF.

This clonotype has only a few counts. CDR3: CAISESLPGQEKLFF. The DNA of the CDR3 is TGTGCCATCAGTGAGTCTCTACCGGGACAGGAAAAACTGTTTTTT. V gene TRBV10-3 combines with J gene TRBJ1-4, with 7 bases lining up with TRBD1. The CDR3 is 15 residues long. The trim removed 0 bases at V and 8 bases at J, leaving 6 bases unmatched. The germline V gene encodes CDR1 ENHRY and CDR2 SYGVKD.

The chain has TRBV6-2 or TRBV6-3 and TRBJ2-7, with D maybe TRBD1 (6 bases). The CDR3 is 16 residues long. Per germline, CDR1 MNHEY and CDR2 SVGEGT. Between the trimmed V and J ends, which lost 6 bases and 2 bases, there was a span of 20 bases. CDR3 DNA: TGTGCCAGCAGCCCCGTTGTGGGGGCCATTGCCTACGAGCAGTACTTC. It yields the protein CASSPVVGAIAYEQYF.

The chain employs TRBV6-5 and TRBJ1-2; 7 bases are shared with TRBD1. The CDR3 extends over 13 amino acids. The germline gives CDR1 MNHEY, CDR2 SVGAGI. Trimming cost V 7 bases and J 6 bases; bases outside gene matches: 8. The CDR3 here is CASNRQGGNGYTF. In nucleotides, the CDR3 is TGTGCCAGCAACCGACAGGGAGGGAATGGCTACACCTTC.

This clonotype was picked up a small number of times. The J gene is TRBJ2-2, the V gene TRBV10-3, with a tentative D call TRBD1 (6 bases). V lost 11 bases and J 3 bases, leaving 19 bases between the germline ends. CDR1 and CDR2 from the germline V gene are ENHRY and SYGVKD. The CDR3 loop spans 15 amino acids. The CDR3 spells CASSSRDIDTGELFF. Written as DNA, the CDR3 is TGTGCCTCCAGTTCCCGGGACATCGACACCGGGGAGCTGTTTTTT.

V gene TRBV2 combines with J gene TRBJ2-1; D remains unclear. The CDR3 runs 13 residues. From germline, CDR1 is SNHLY and CDR2 FYNNEI. V was shortened by 7 bases and J by 2 bases, with 9 bases between the two germline ends. The CDR3 sequence: CASTPLTYNEQFF. The DNA for the CDR3 is TGTGCCAGCACCCCACTGACCTACAATGAGCAGTTCTTC.

The sample holds a few counts of this clonotype. The J gene is TRBJ2-7, the V gene TRBV20-1; 8 nucleotides align to TRBD2. CDR1 is DFQATT and CDR2 is SNEGSKA in the germline V gene (reference sequence). CDR3 length: 15 residues. Trimming took 0 bases from V and 0 from J; bases not matched to a gene: 4. CDR3 sequence (DNA): TGCAGTGCTAGAGAAGGTGCGGGAGGCTCCTACGAGCAGTACTTC. Amino acid sequence: CSAREGAGGSYEQYF.

This clonotype was picked up a small number of times. This chain links TRBV9 with TRBJ2-2, with a weak D call TRBD2 (6 bases). V lost 0 bases and J lost 6, with 18 bases in between. The CDR3 spans 17 residues. Germline-derived CDR1 and CDR2 are SGDLS and YYNGEE. CDR3 sequence: CASSVVASVDYAGELFF. In DNA, the CDR3 is TGTGCCAGCAGCGTAGTAGCTAGCGTCGATTACGCCGGGGAGCTGTTTTTT.

This clonotype was counted only a few times. V is TRBV5-1 and J is TRBJ2-6; D is unresolved. The CDR3 runs to 14 residues. Germline CDR1 SGHRS, CDR2 YFSETQ. V was trimmed by 0 bases and J by 3 bases, leaving 4 bases between them. The CDR3 sequence is CASSLEGGANVLTF. CDR3 DNA: TGCGCCAGCAGCTTGGAAGGTGGGGCCAACGTCCTGACTTTC.

This clonotype was observed a few times. This chain uses TRBV2 with TRBJ2-3; D call uncertain. The CDR3 runs 13 residues. Trimming removed 7 bases from V and 6 bases from J, with 14 bases in between. Germline V CDR1 and CDR2: SNHLY, FYNNEI. The CDR3, as DNA: TGTGCCAGCACCCCGTTAAATGGGGATACGCAGTATTTT. Its translation: CASTPLNGDTQYF.

The chain is built from TRBV4-2 and TRBJ1-2, with TRBD1 as a possible D gene (5 bases). Trimming pared 2 bases from V and 6 bases from J, leaving 16 bases between. The CDR3 covers 15 residues. Germline values: CDR1 LGHNA, CDR2 YNFKEQ. This CDR3 is CASSQNGGTPDGYTF. The CDR3 bases are TGTGCCAGCAGCCAAAACGGGGGGACTCCCGATGGCTACACCTTC.

This clonotype showed up many times. V gene TRBV10-3 combines with J gene TRBJ2-5, with 7 bases identical to TRBD1. J lost 4 bases, V lost 2 bases, and 7 bases had no gene match. The CDR3 has 15 amino acids. Germline assignment: CDR1 ENHRY and CDR2 SYGVKD. This chain's CDR3 is CAISERGRGIETQYF. CDR3 bases: TGTGCCATCAGTGAGAGAGGCAGGGGGATAGAGACCCAGTACTTC.

The rearrangement uses TRBV15 and TRBJ2-1; TRBD2 might be the D (5 bases). Looked up from germline, CDR1 is LNHNV and CDR2 is YYDKDF (reference sequence). The CDR3 contains 18 residues. V dropped 1 base and J dropped 5 bases, with 21 bases sitting between them. For the CDR3, the DNA is TGTGCCACCAGCAGAGGTCATCCGGCGACTAACAACGACAATGAGCAGTTCTTC. Protein sequence: CATSRGHPATNNDNEQFF.

Concerning this clonotype itself: This sequence may be a read error, since a much larger clone differs from it by one base. V is TRBV20-1 and J is TRBJ2-7; D gene ambiguous. The CDR3 has 18 residues. Germline V CDR1 and CDR2: DFQATT, SNEGSKA (reference sequence). V was pared by 0 bases and J by 4 bases, with 25 bases between. This chain's CDR3 is CSAREPKARDMIQYEQYF. CDR3 nucleotides: TGCAGTGCTAGAGAGCCCAAAGCCCGAGACATGATACAGTACGAGCAGTACTTC.